This T cell receptor (beta chain) was retrieved from a study of blood T cell repertoires in COVID-19. Across the study: Material from acute and convalescent COVID-19 was sourced from the United States, Italy and Spain.

Produced via immunoSEQ multiplex PCR; TCRdb's table is partial and in-frame only. The sample consists of 200,000 or so clones, about 88% of them appearing once. CDR3 length equals 17 residues. Between the trimmed V and J ends, which lost 0 bases and 2 bases, there was a span of 15 bases. Per the germline V gene, CDR1 is SGHRS and CDR2 is YFSETQ. Participants came from about 23 US areas, aged roughly 18 to 89 years. Clinical history as reported by participants underpinned cohort assignment. What the recovered Cohort 3 donors had was two negative PCRs, clearance, or symptom resolution. V gene TRBV5-1 combines with J gene TRBJ1-3, with a weak D call TRBD1 (6 bases). The origin of this receptor is a woman aged 25 to 39 who had recovered from COVID-19. The source material was PBMCs or T cells enriched from blood (not recorded which). CDR3 amino acids: CASSLAEGGYTGNTIYF. The DNA of the CDR3 is TGCGCCAGCAGCTTGGCGGAGGGGGGGTACACTGGAAACACCATATATTTT.